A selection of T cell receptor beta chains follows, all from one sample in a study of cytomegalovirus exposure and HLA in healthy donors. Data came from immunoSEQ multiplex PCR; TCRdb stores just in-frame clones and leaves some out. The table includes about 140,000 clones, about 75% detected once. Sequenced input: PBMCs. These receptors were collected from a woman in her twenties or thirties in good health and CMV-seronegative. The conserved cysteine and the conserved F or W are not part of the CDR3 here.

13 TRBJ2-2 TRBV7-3 ASSPGVANTGELF
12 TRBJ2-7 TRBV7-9 ASSLGSGAYEQY
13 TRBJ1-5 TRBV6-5 ASSKQGRGNQPQH
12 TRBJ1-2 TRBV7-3 ASGLSGGATGYT
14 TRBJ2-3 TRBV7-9 ASSVGSGRSTDTQY
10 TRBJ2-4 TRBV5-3 ARSLMRYIQY
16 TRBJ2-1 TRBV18 ASSPPRLAGSPYNEQF
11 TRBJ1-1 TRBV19 ASSRRRNTEAF
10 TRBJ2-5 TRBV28 ASRGQGETQY
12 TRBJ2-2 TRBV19 ASSARTNTGELF
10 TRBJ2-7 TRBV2 ASIRDDYEQY
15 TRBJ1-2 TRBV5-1 ASSLAAYDRGGYGYT
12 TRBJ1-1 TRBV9 ASSGRDTPTEAF